The 17 T cell receptor beta chains below were found in one sample sequenced in a study of cytomegalovirus exposure and HLA in healthy donors. 60 Vbeta and 13 Jbeta primers were used in PCR. Sequencing was performed with immunoSEQ multiplex PCR; in TCRdb, only in-frame clones are kept and a portion is missing. The sample holds 140,000 or so clones, just over 70% seen once. Sequencing used PBMCs. The receptors were gathered from a woman in her 30s in good health and CMV-seronegative.

This chain joins TRBV4-1 and TRBJ1-2; possible D gene TRBD1, 5 bases. The V and J ends lost 1 base and 5 bases respectively, with 14 bases between them. The CDR3 is made up of 15 amino acids. Germline V CDR1 and CDR2: MGHRA, YSYEKL. The CDR3, as DNA: TGCGCCAGCAGCCAAGGGGGTGGGGGGTCTTATGGCTACACCTTC. Translation: CASSQGGGGSYGYTF.

The chain has TRBV28 and TRBJ1-2, with 11 bases matching TRBD1. There are 15 residues in the CDR3. Germline assignment: CDR1 MDHEN and CDR2 SYDVKM. With 7 bases clipped from V and 8 bases from J, the junction kept 12 bases outside the gene matches. This chain's CDR3 is CASTLKWTGGLGYTF. The CDR3 bases are TGTGCCAGCACCCTTAAGTGGACAGGGGGCTTAGGCTACACCTTC.

The gene calls are TRBV5-1 and TRBJ1-2, with TRBD1 matching over 7 bases. The trim removed 4 bases at V and 6 bases at J, leaving 12 bases unmatched. The CDR3 length is 15 residues. Per the germline V gene, CDR1 is SGHRS and CDR2 is YFSETQ. Here the CDR3 reads CASSPTLTGLDGYTF. The CDR3 region has the DNA TGCGCCAGCAGCCCCACCCTGACAGGGTTGGATGGCTACACCTTC.

The chain couples TRBV7-2 to TRBJ1-6; no clear D gene. Looked up from germline, CDR1 is SGHTA and CDR2 is FQGNSA. The germline V and J ends were trimmed by 7 bases and 7 bases, with 20 bases remaining between them. The CDR3 contains 16 residues. DNA of the CDR3: TGTGCCAGCACCCAAGGGCGGGCAACGGCCAATTCACCCCTCCACTTT. It yields the protein CASTQGRATANSPLHF.

In this sample, this clone turned up a few times. This chain uses TRBV4-1 with TRBJ2-1, with 7 positions matching TRBD1. This CDR3 spans 16 amino acids. Germline loops: CDR1 MGHRA, CDR2 YSYEKL. V gave up 0 bases and J gave up 3 bases; unmatched junction bases: 5. CDR3 sequence reads: CASSQERGLDYNEQFF. The DNA of the CDR3 is TGCGCCAGCAGCCAAGAAAGGGGGCTGGACTACAATGAGCAGTTCTTC.

The chain joins TRBV5-1 to TRBJ2-5; 12 bases are a match to TRBD2. The length of the CDR3 is 16 residues. Germline V gene sequence: CDR1 SGHRS, CDR2 YFSETQ. V shed 1 base, J shed 5 bases, and the junction held 6 bases outside the gene matches. The DNA of the CDR3 is TGCGCCAGCAGCTTGAAAGGTCTAGCGGGAGGGGAGACCCAGTACTTC. The encoded protein is CASSLKGLAGGETQYF.

The rearrangement joins TRBV30 to TRBJ1-3, with TRBD1 as a possible D gene (6 bases). V lost 3 bases and J 1 base, leaving 13 bases between the germline ends. CDR1 GTSNPN and CDR2 SVGIG come from the germline V gene (reference sequence). The CDR3 spans 15 residues. The CDR3 sequence: CAWSQTGSSGNTIYF. CDR3 nucleotide sequence: TGTGCCTGGAGCCAAACAGGGAGTTCTGGAAACACCATATATTTT.

This clone has only one observation. The V and J genes are TRBV6-1 and TRBJ2-3, with 8 bases that match TRBD2. The CDR3 totals 11 residues. The V segment lost 3 bases and the J segment 12 bases; nucleotides outside the gene matches: 2. Per germline, CDR1 MNHNS and CDR2 SASEGT. Here the CDR3 reads CASSEGTRQYF. The CDR3 nucleotides are TGTGCCAGCAGTGAGGGGACTAGACAGTATTTT.

V gene TRBV2 combines with J gene TRBJ2-7; unclear D gene. The CDR3 has 13 residues. Trimming cost V 3 bases and J 4 bases, with 10 bases left between them. CDR1 SNHLY and CDR2 FYNNEI come from the germline V gene. The CDR3 reads CASSDQAVYEQYF. Here the CDR3 DNA reads TGTGCCAGCAGTGATCAGGCCGTTTACGAGCAGTACTTC. Full variable domain (outside the CDR3, taken from reference TRBV2 and TRBJ2-7): EPEVTQTPSHQVTQMGQEVILRCVPISNHLYFYWYRQILGQKVEFLVSFYNNEISEKSEIFDDQFSVERPDGSNFTLKIRSTKLEDSAMYFCASSDQAVYEQYFGPGTRLTVT.

The chain is built from TRBV7-9 and TRBJ2-2, with D possibly being TRBD1 (5 bases). This CDR3 region has 16 residues. CDR1 and CDR2 (germline): SEHNR, FQNEAQ (reference sequence). The V end lost 4 bases, the J end lost 1 base, and 13 bases lay between the germline ends. This chain's CDR3 is CASSSNYRRNTGELFF. The DNA for the CDR3 is TGTGCCAGCAGCTCCAACTACAGGAGGAACACCGGGGAGCTGTTTTTT.

The chain uses TRBV7-8 and TRBJ1-5, with D hard to call. Trimming took off 0 bases at V and 6 bases at J, with 12 bases between the two ends. This CDR3 has 15 residues. Germline V gives CDR1 SGHVS, CDR2 FQNEAQ. CDR3 sequence (DNA): TGTGCCAGCAGCTTAGCCCGGGTTCTAGGTCAGCCCCAGCATTTT. Translating it yields CASSLARVLGQPQHF.

V usage is TRBV6-5 and J usage is TRBJ1-6; possibly TRBD1 for D (5 bases). This CDR3 comprises 15 residues. Trimming shortened V by 2 bases and J by 8 bases, and 13 bases separated the two germline ends. Germline-derived CDR1 and CDR2 are MNHEY and SVGAGI. CDR3 DNA sequence: TGTGCCAGCAGTTACGACCCGGGACTCTATTCACCCCTCCACTTT. It specifies CASSYDPGLYSPLHF.

The chain recombines TRBV28 with TRBJ2-3; D is possibly TRBD1 (6 bases). Germline values: CDR1 MDHEN, CDR2 SYDVKM. CDR3 length: 14 residues. The V end was cut by 4 bases, the J end by 6 bases, with 14 bases between. The CDR3 spells CASSSANGGDTQYF. In nucleotides, the CDR3 is TGTGCCAGCAGTTCTGCCAATGGGGGCGATACGCAGTATTTT.

The chain has TRBV7-6 and TRBJ2-1, with 8 bases fitting TRBD2. With V trimmed by 5 bases and J by 4 bases, 7 bases remained unmatched. This CDR3 is built from 15 residues. CDR1 is SGHVS and CDR2 is FNYEAQ in the germline V gene. CDR3 protein: CASSRGLENYNEQFF. The CDR3 DNA is TGTGCCAGCAGCCGGGGACTAGAGAATTACAATGAGCAGTTCTTC.

The chain employs TRBV2 and TRBJ2-4, with D possibly matching TRBD1 (6 bases). The CDR3 totals 16 residues. V was shortened by 6 bases and J by 6 bases, with 21 bases between the two germline ends. In germline, CDR1 is SNHLY, CDR2 FYNNEI. CDR3 amino acids: CASSDALGKGGNIQYF. The CDR3 DNA follows: TGTGCCAGCAGCGACGCCCTGGGGAAAGGGGGAAACATTCAGTACTTC.

The chain joins TRBV7-9 to TRBJ1-1, with unresolved D. Trimming removed 2 bases at V and 7 bases at J, with 20 bases between. The germline V gene has CDR1 SEHNR and CDR2 FQNEAQ (reference sequence). The CDR3 sequence is 16 residues long. The CDR3 here is CASSLRGLAELNEAFF. The CDR3 nucleotides are TGTGCCAGCAGCTTAAGAGGGTTGGCAGAATTAAATGAAGCTTTCTTT.

This clone was observed once. The chain couples TRBV7-2 to TRBJ1-6; tentative D call: TRBD1 (6 bases). Germline CDR1 is SGHTA and CDR2 is FQGNSA. Trimming stripped 3 bases from V and 3 bases from J, with 12 bases between. This CDR3 contains 16 residues. CDR3 sequence (DNA): TGTGCCAGCAGCTTTGGCGGCAGGGGCTATAATTCACCCCTCCACTTT. Protein sequence: CASSFGGRGYNSPLHF.